This T cell receptor (beta chain) was recovered during a study of ipilimumab plus nivolumab after autologous stem cell transplantation. Study information: Typical patient got a handful of ipilimumab doses and roughly 8 nivolumab doses (median). Findings and limits, study-wide: Authors suggest TCR repertoire, Treg phenotype and gut microbiota support further study.

Profiled with immunoSEQ multiplex PCR; TCRdb holds only in-frame clones, not every one. The data hold approximately 12,000 clones, with about 70% observed a single time. A remark on this clone: The antigen remains undetermined.

Checkpoint therapy with ipilimumab 1 mg/kg began 14 to 28 days after transplant. This TCR came from a male donor with multiple myeloma. This material consisted of PBMCs, taken in a trial of ipilimumab plus nivolumab as post-transplant consolidation.

The CDR3 protein is CASSVRPGQGGNQPQHF. For the CDR3, the DNA is TGTGCCAGCAGCGTACGACCGGGACAGGGCGGCAATCAGCCCCAGCATTTT. The chain has TRBV9 and TRBJ1-5, with TRBD1 matching over 9 bases. There are 17 residues in the CDR3. After removal of 1 base from V and 2 bases from J, the junction contained 7 bases not matched to a gene. Germline values: CDR1 SGDLS, CDR2 YYNGEE.